Following are 26 T cell receptor beta chains from one sample sequenced in a study of T cell responses to AZD1222 COVID-19 vaccine. Using immunoSEQ multiplex PCR, the repertoire was profiled, and TCRdb retains in-frame clones only, with some absent. The sample contains 150,000 to 200,000 clones, more than 80% of which appear only once. The input for sequencing was peripheral blood, taken 28 days after the second dose of the MenACWY control vaccine. Source of these receptors: an adult who received the MenACWY meningococcal vaccine as a control.

The DNA for the CDR3 is TGTGCCAGCAGTCCACGGGTCAAGCCGAATGAAAAACTGTTTTTT. It translates to CASSPRVKPNEKLFF. This chain connects TRBV28 to TRBJ1-4; D gene unclear. The CDR3 runs to 15 residues. Trimming left V 5 bases short and J 5 bases short, with 15 bases between. Germline V gene lookup returns CDR1 MDHEN and CDR2 SYDVKM.

The V and J genes are TRBV30 and TRBJ1-3; D call uncertain. V was clipped by 3 bases and J by 3 bases, with 15 bases between them. The CDR3 covers 15 residues. Germline CDR1 reads GTSNPN; CDR2 reads SVGIG (reference sequence). CDR3 sequence reads: CAWRLGSGSGNTIYF. In DNA form, the CDR3 reads TGTGCCTGGAGATTGGGGTCTGGGAGTGGAAACACCATATATTTT.

Comments on this clone: The same CDR3 also results from other DNA sequences found in this sample. The chain recombines TRBV19 with TRBJ2-1, with D tentatively TRBD1 (5 bases). Trimming took off 5 bases at V and 0 bases at J, with 11 bases between the two ends. The CDR3 consists of 15 residues. Germline V gene lookup returns CDR1 LNHDA and CDR2 SQIVND (reference sequence). The CDR3 sequence: CASSSRTSSYNEQFF. CDR3 DNA sequence: TGTGCCAGTAGTTCCCGGACATCCTCCTACAATGAGCAGTTCTTC.

The chain joins TRBV3-1 (or the pseudogene TRBV3-2) to TRBJ2-7; D not resolved. Germline CDR1 LGHDT, CDR2 YNNKEL (reference sequence). The CDR3 length is 12 residues. Trimming pared 3 bases from V and 2 bases from J, leaving 5 bases between. CDR3 bases: TGTGCCAGCAGCCACACCACCTACGAGCAGTACTTC. The encoded protein is CASSHTTYEQYF.

The V gene is TRBV6-4, the J gene TRBJ2-1; 10 nucleotides line up with TRBD1. Germline trimming cut 2 bases from V and 6 bases from J; bases unmatched to any gene: 7. CDR1 is MRHNA, CDR2 SNTAGT, per germline. This CDR3 has 16 residues. The CDR3 is CASSDAPGQGFNEQFF. CDR3 in DNA: TGTGCCAGCAGTGACGCTCCGGGACAGGGGTTCAATGAGCAGTTCTTC.

The chain couples TRBV15 to TRBJ1-4; D unclear. Deletions cut 4 bases from V and 3 bases from J, with 3 bases between. The CDR3 has 12 amino acids. Looked up from germline, CDR1 is LNHNV and CDR2 is YYDKDF (reference sequence). The DNA for the CDR3 is TGTGCCACCAGCACCGCTAATGAAAAACTGTTTTTT. It is translated as CATSTANEKLFF.

The V call is TRBV19, the J call TRBJ2-7; D might be TRBD1 (7 bases). Germline V gene lookup returns CDR1 LNHDA and CDR2 SQIVND (reference sequence). The V end was cut by 4 bases, the J end by 4 bases, with 17 bases between. The length of the CDR3 is 15 residues. The CDR3 region is CASSTPRGAGYEQYF. The CDR3 region has the DNA TGTGCCAGTAGTACACCCAGGGGGGCTGGGTACGAGCAGTACTTC.

The rearrangement uses TRBV12-3 or TRBV12-4 and TRBJ1-5; D remains unclear. V was clipped by 7 bases and J by 6 bases, with 10 bases between them. The CDR3 extends over 12 amino acids. CDR3: CASKNGLQPQHF. DNA of the CDR3: TGTGCCAGCAAAAACGGGCTTCAGCCCCAGCATTTT.

This chain uses TRBV6-5 with TRBJ2-7; D unresolved. The V gene's germline CDR1 is MNHEY and CDR2 SVGAGI. This CDR3 has 12 amino acids. Trimming shortened V by 6 bases and J by 6 bases, and 12 bases separated the two germline ends. The CDR3 DNA reads TGTGCCAGCAGCGATCCCATGAGCGAGCAGTACTTC. It is translated as CASSDPMSEQYF.

This rearrangement joins TRBV4-3 to TRBJ1-2; 11 bases line up with TRBD1. The CDR3 is 14 residues long. The V and J ends lost 1 base and 7 bases, in that order; junction bases with no gene match: 2. The germline CDR1 and CDR2 sequences are LGHNA and YSLEER. The CDR3 bases are TGCGCCAGCAGCCAAGCGGGGACAGGGGGTGGCTACACCTTC. Its protein product is CASSQAGTGGGYTF.

This clone was found once. The chain links TRBV7-9 to TRBJ2-1; unclear D gene. Germline assignment: CDR1 SEHNR and CDR2 FQNEAQ (reference sequence). Deletions cut 3 bases from V and 0 bases from J, with 6 bases between. This CDR3 contains 14 residues. The CDR3 loop reads CASSFASSYNEQFF. The CDR3, as DNA: TGTGCCAGCAGCTTTGCTAGCTCCTACAATGAGCAGTTCTTC.

This clone was counted only a few times. The gene calls are TRBV19 and TRBJ2-1, with 11 bases identical to TRBD2. This CDR3 is 16 amino acids long. The V and J ends lost 5 bases and 10 bases, in that order; junction bases with no gene match: 13. CDR1 is LNHDA and CDR2 is SQIVND in the germline V gene (reference sequence). As DNA, the CDR3 is TGTGCCAGTAGTTTCCAGGGACTAGCGGTTACAAAGGAGCAGTTCTTC. Its protein product is CASSFQGLAVTKEQFF.

This clone occurred once. This chain connects TRBV30 to TRBJ1-1; TRBD1 agrees at 8 bases. Trimming cost V 5 bases and J 0 bases; bases outside gene matches: 2. The CDR3 covers 13 residues. Germline CDR1 reads GTSNPN; CDR2 reads SVGIG (reference sequence). CDR3 protein: CAWETGVNTEAFF. The DNA for the CDR3 is TGTGCCTGGGAGACAGGGGTGAACACTGAAGCTTTCTTT.

About this clone itself: The sample carries other DNA sequences with the same CDR3. V gene TRBV9 combines with J gene TRBJ2-3; TRBD2 might be the D (5 bases). Germline V gene sequence: CDR1 SGDLS, CDR2 YYNGEE. The CDR3 length is 12 residues. V lost 0 bases and J 6 bases, leaving 5 bases between the germline ends. The CDR3 DNA follows: TGTGCCAGCAGCGTAGGCGGGGATACGCAGTATTTT. It codes for CASSVGGDTQYF.

The CDR3 DNA follows: TGTGCCAGCAGCATGAGAGGGTATGGCTACACCTTC. Translated: CASSMRGYGYTF. The chain couples TRBV28 to TRBJ1-2, with D hard to call. V lost 6 bases to trimming and J lost 5 bases, with 10 bases between them. Germline CDR1 reads MDHEN; CDR2 reads SYDVKM. This CDR3 spans 12 amino acids.

J is TRBJ2-7 and V is TRBV10-3; D is possibly TRBD1 (7 bases). The V gene's germline CDR1 is ENHRY and CDR2 SYGVKD. Trimming removed 6 bases from V and 6 bases from J, with 21 bases in between. The CDR3 runs 15 residues. The CDR3 DNA sequence: TGTGCCATCAGCCTGGACAGGTCCGGGGGAAGCGAGCAGTACTTC. This encodes CAISLDRSGGSEQYF.

The chain uses TRBV14 and TRBJ1-1; 11 nucleotides line up with TRBD1. Per germline, CDR1 SGHDN and CDR2 FVKESK. CDR3 size: 14 residues. V was pared by 6 bases and J by 6 bases, with 6 bases of the junction left unmatched. CDR3 sequence (DNA): TGTGCCAGCAGGTGGACAGGGGGCAGCGCTGAAGCTTTCTTT. Translating it yields CASRWTGGSAEAFF.

This chain joins TRBV27 and TRBJ2-7; 9 positions agree with TRBD2. V shed 5 bases, J shed 2 bases, and the junction held 10 bases outside the gene matches. Looked up from germline, CDR1 is MNHEY and CDR2 is SMNVEV (reference sequence). CDR3 length: 16 residues. The CDR3 DNA is TGTGCCAGCAGTGCAATACCCGGGACTAGCCCCTACGAGCAGTACTTC. Its protein is CASSAIPGTSPYEQYF.

The chain recombines TRBV19 with TRBJ2-6, with 8 positions matching TRBD1. The V gene end was trimmed by 5 bases and the J gene end by 2 bases; junction bases not matched to a gene: 2. CDR3 length equals 15 residues. Germline CDR1 reads LNHDA; CDR2 reads SQIVND (reference sequence). In DNA form, the CDR3 reads TGTGCCAGTAGTCCACAGGGGGCTGGGGCCAACGTCCTGACTTTC. Translation: CASSPQGAGANVLTF.

This chain connects TRBV9 to TRBJ2-7; a weak D match, TRBD1 (5 bases). Germline loops: CDR1 SGDLS, CDR2 YYNGEE. This CDR3 spans 12 amino acids. Deletions cut 7 bases from V and 2 bases from J, with 10 bases between. The CDR3 DNA is TGTGCCAGCGGGGCAGGAGCCTACGAGCAGTACTTC. Translating it yields CASGAGAYEQYF. The full variable domain, rest sourced from reference TRBV9 and TRBJ2-7, is DSGVTQTPKHLITATGQRVTLRCSPRSGDLSVYWYQQSLDQGLQFLIQYYNGEERAKGNILERFSAQQFPDLHSELNLSSLELGDSALYFCASGAGAYEQYFGPGTRLTVT.

The DNA for the CDR3 is TGTGCCAGCAGTTTAGGGGGGGGCGGACTTTACAATGAGCAGTTCTTC. Encoded protein: CASSLGGGGLYNEQFF. The chain couples TRBV28 to TRBJ2-1; D possibly corresponds to TRBD2 (7 bases). The length of the CDR3 is 16 residues. Trimming left V 2 bases short and J 4 bases short, with 15 bases between. Germline CDR1 MDHEN, CDR2 SYDVKM.

The rearrangement uses TRBV5-1 and TRBJ2-3; 10 bases align to TRBD1. The CDR3 totals 15 residues. V was pared by 4 bases and J by 4 bases, with 6 bases of the junction left unmatched. Germline V lookup: CDR1 SGHRS, CDR2 YFSETQ. The CDR3 DNA reads TGCGCCAGCAGCCTAGACAGGGGGCCGTCAGATACGCAGTATTTT. Translation gives CASSLDRGPSDTQYF.

The chain has TRBV27 and TRBJ1-1; a weak D match, TRBD1 (6 bases). The CDR3 runs 13 residues. Looked up from germline, CDR1 is MNHEY and CDR2 is SMNVEV (reference sequence). V was pared by 4 bases and J by 5 bases, with 11 bases between. CDR3 in DNA: TGTGCCAGCAGTTGGAAGGGGGGAACTGAAGCTTTCTTT. Its protein product is CASSWKGGTEAFF.

This rearrangement joins TRBV3-1 (or the pseudogene TRBV3-2) to TRBJ1-1, with a tentative D call TRBD1 (5 bases). Per the germline V gene, CDR1 is LGHDT and CDR2 is YNNKEL (reference sequence). The CDR3 sequence is 13 residues long. Trimming pared 4 bases from V and 7 bases from J, leaving 13 bases between. DNA for the CDR3: TGTGCCAGCAGCCTCTCCAGGGACCGTGAAGCTTTCTTT. It translates to CASSLSRDREAFF.

The genes are TRBV27 and TRBJ1-2, with TRBD1 identical over 10 bases. V was clipped by 5 bases and J by 8 bases; unmatched bases: 8. CDR3 length equals 14 residues. In germline, CDR1 is MNHEY, CDR2 SMNVEV (reference sequence). The CDR3 region is CASSTRQGARGYTF. The CDR3 nucleotides are TGTGCCAGCAGTACCAGACAGGGGGCAAGGGGCTACACCTTC.

This rearrangement joins TRBV3-1 (or the pseudogene TRBV3-2) to TRBJ1-5, with a weak D call TRBD1 (5 bases). The germline V and J ends were trimmed by 4 bases and 4 bases, with 14 bases remaining between them. CDR3 length equals 15 residues. Germline CDR1 and CDR2: LGHDT and YNNKEL (reference sequence). The CDR3 DNA is TGTGCCAGCAGCCCCCTGGGAGGGGCGAATCAGCCCCAGCATTTT. Protein sequence: CASSPLGGANQPQHF.